One and the same sample provided the 22 T cell receptor beta chains below, sequenced in a study of technical replicates of blood from a handful of donors. Data came from immunoSEQ multiplex PCR; TCRdb stores just in-frame clones and leaves some out. Of tens of thousands of clones listed, roughly 89% are singletons. Source material: T cells isolated from PBMCs. The receptor source for this set is a human donor in good health.

CDR3 nucleotides: TGTGCCAGCAGCTCTGGACAGGCCCCCTACGAGCAGTACTTC. Translated, it gives CASSSGQAPYEQYF. The rearrangement joins TRBV11-2 to TRBJ2-7; the match to TRBD1 covers 7 bases. V gave up 4 bases and J gave up 2 bases; unmatched junction bases: 5. The CDR3 sequence is 14 residues long. Germline V CDR1 and CDR2: SGHAT, FQNNGV.

The chain has TRBV30 and TRBJ2-1; D not certain. The germline gives CDR1 GTSNPN, CDR2 SVGIG (reference sequence). The CDR3 extends over 12 amino acids. The V end was cut by 0 bases, the J end by 10 bases, with 10 bases between. The DNA of the CDR3 is TGTGCCTGGAGTGTACAGTCTCAGGAGCAGTTCTTC. Amino acids: CAWSVQSQEQFF.

The V call is TRBV5-6, the J call TRBJ2-7, with D perhaps TRBD1 (6 bases). CDR1 is SGHDT, CDR2 YYEEEE, per germline. The CDR3 extends over 12 amino acids. The ends were cut back, 4 bases at V and 4 bases at J, with 9 bases in the middle. The CDR3 loop reads CASSRTDYEQYF. DNA of the CDR3: TGTGCCAGCAGCCGGACAGATTACGAGCAGTACTTC.

The genes are TRBV27 and TRBJ1-2, with a weak D call TRBD1 (5 bases). Trimming took off 3 bases at V and 6 bases at J, with 14 bases between the two ends. This CDR3 is built from 14 residues. Germline V gene lookup returns CDR1 MNHEY and CDR2 SMNVEV (reference sequence). The CDR3 region is CASSLGPHPDGYTF. In DNA form, the CDR3 reads TGTGCCAGCAGTTTGGGGCCGCATCCCGATGGCTACACCTTC.

The chain joins TRBV7-7 to TRBJ2-5; the match to TRBD2 covers 8 bases. V was pared by 3 bases and J by 3 bases, with 3 bases of the junction left unmatched. Germline values: CDR1 SSHAT, CDR2 FNYEAQ (reference sequence). CDR3 length equals 14 residues. DNA for the CDR3: TGTGCCAGCAGCTTCAGCGGGAGAGAAGAGACCCAGTACTTC. Residues: CASSFSGREETQYF.

The gene calls are TRBV9 and TRBJ2-3; a possible D gene is TRBD2 (6 bases). Germline assignment: CDR1 SGDLS and CDR2 YYNGEE. This CDR3 comprises 17 residues. Trimming left V 4 bases short and J 5 bases short, with 23 bases between. CDR3 nucleotide sequence: TGTGCCAGCAGCCTTGGGTGGGATGGAGGGGTGAGAGATACGCAGTATTTT. This gives the protein CASSLGWDGGVRDTQYF. The whole variable domain, remainder taken from reference TRBV9 and TRBJ2-3, is DSGVTQTPKHLITATGQRVTLRCSPRSGDLSVYWYQQSLDQGLQFLIQYYNGEERAKGNILERFSAQQFPDLHSELNLSSLELGDSALYFCASSLGWDGGVRDTQYFGPGTRLTVL.

The chain employs TRBV6-5 and TRBJ1-1; TRBD1 agrees at 8 bases. V lost 7 bases to trimming and J lost 3 bases; unmatched junction nucleotides: 7. The CDR3 length is 14 residues. Germline CDR1 MNHEY, CDR2 SVGAGI. The DNA for the CDR3 is TGTGCCAGCAATAGCAGGGGGCTAGACACTGAAGCTTTCTTT. Residues: CASNSRGLDTEAFF.

The chain is built from TRBV9 and TRBJ2-3, with D perhaps TRBD2 (7 bases). This CDR3 comprises 17 residues. With 3 bases removed from V and 2 bases from J, the gap between germline ends came to 19 bases. Germline V gives CDR1 SGDLS, CDR2 YYNGEE. The CDR3 coding sequence is TGTGCCAGCAGCGGGCCGGGAGCGGGACACTCCACAGATACGCAGTATTTT. It yields the protein CASSGPGAGHSTDTQYF.

The CDR3 here is CASSEVKTGSQPQHF. The CDR3 DNA reads as TGTGCCAGCAGTGAAGTAAAAACAGGGAGTCAGCCCCAGCATTTT. The V gene is TRBV6-1, the J gene TRBJ1-5; the D gene is possibly TRBD1 (6 bases). This CDR3 region has 15 residues. Germline V lookup: CDR1 MNHNS, CDR2 SASEGT. V shed 1 base and J shed 6 bases, with 13 bases lying between them.

The chain is built from TRBV11-3 and TRBJ2-1, with TRBD2 matching over 9 bases. The CDR3 sequence is 15 residues long. CDR1 is SGHNT and CDR2 is YENEEA in the germline V gene. V lost 0 bases to trimming and J lost 7 bases; unmatched junction nucleotides: 4. CDR3 loop: CASSLDAGGPNEQFF. The CDR3 coding sequence is TGTGCCAGCAGCTTAGATGCGGGAGGGCCGAATGAGCAGTTCTTC.

J is TRBJ1-2 and V is TRBV5-5; 10 bases align to TRBD1. CDR1 is SGHKS, CDR2 YYEKEE, per germline (reference sequence). V dropped 1 base and J dropped 4; count of bases not matched to a gene: 7. CDR3 size: 16 residues. CDR3 coding DNA: TGTGCCAGCAGCTTGTCTGGGACAGGGGCGAGCTATGGCTACACCTTC. Translation: CASSLSGTGASYGYTF.

This rearrangement joins TRBV7-9 to TRBJ1-1; D is possibly TRBD1 (6 bases). The CDR3 sequence is 13 residues long. The V end was cut by 5 bases, the J end by 4 bases, with 11 bases between. Germline loops: CDR1 SEHNR, CDR2 FQNEAQ (reference sequence). CDR3 nucleotides: TGTGCCAGCAGCACTGGACAGACCACTGAAGCTTTCTTT. It is translated as CASSTGQTTEAFF.

Only one count was recorded for this clone. V gene TRBV6-5 combines with J gene TRBJ2-1, with D perhaps matching TRBD2 (5 bases). V lost 0 bases to trimming and J lost 0 bases, with 9 bases between them. Looked up from germline, CDR1 is MNHEY and CDR2 is SVGAGI. The CDR3 is 16 amino acids. CDR3 protein: CASSYSLGSSYNEQFF. The CDR3 coding sequence is TGTGCCAGCAGTTACTCCTTGGGGAGCTCCTACAATGAGCAGTTCTTC.

V gene TRBV29-1 combines with J gene TRBJ2-7, with TRBD1 matching 7 bases. This CDR3 comprises 11 residues. With V trimmed by 4 bases and J by 4 bases, 1 base remained unmatched. Germline V CDR1 and CDR2: SQVTM, ANQGSEA. This chain's CDR3 is CSVGTGYEQYF. CDR3 coding DNA: TGCAGCGTTGGGACAGGTTACGAGCAGTACTTC.

The chain combines TRBV19 with TRBJ2-1; 9 nucleotides match TRBD2. V was clipped by 3 bases and J by 8 bases; unmatched bases: 17. Germline CDR1 is LNHDA and CDR2 is SQIVND (reference sequence). The CDR3 spans 18 residues. DNA for the CDR3: TGTGCCAGTAGTATGATCCCCCTCGTAGCGGGAGTGGTTTATGAGCAGTTCTTC. It is translated as CASSMIPLVAGVVYEQFF.

This clone was observed a single time. Written as DNA, the CDR3 is TGCGCCAGCAGCCGACTAGAAAGCTCCTACAATGAGCAGTTCTTC. Translated, it gives CASSRLESSYNEQFF. The chain uses TRBV5-1 and TRBJ2-1; tentatively, D is TRBD2 (6 bases). Germline V gene lookup returns CDR1 SGHRS and CDR2 YFSETQ. The V end lost 4 bases, the J end lost 0 bases, and 11 bases lay between the germline ends. The CDR3 is made up of 15 amino acids. Complete variable domain (other parts from reference TRBV5-1 and TRBJ2-1): KAGVTQTPRYLIKTRGQQVTLSCSPISGHRSVSWYQQTPGQGLQFLFEYFSETQRNKGNFPGRFSGRQFSNSRSEMNVSTLELGDSALYLCASSRLESSYNEQFFGPGTRLTVL.

The genes are TRBV7-9 and TRBJ2-7; 14 nucleotides match TRBD2. Trimming removed 2 bases from V and 5 bases from J; junction bases left unmatched: 8. The CDR3 is 17 residues long. From germline, CDR1 is SEHNR and CDR2 FQNEAQ (reference sequence). The CDR3 DNA reads TGTGCCAGCAGCTTACGTCCGGGACTAGCGGGAGTTAACGAGCAGTACTTC. This encodes CASSLRPGLAGVNEQYF.

The J gene is TRBJ2-7, the V gene TRBV9; 7 bases align to TRBD1. Germline CDR1 SGDLS, CDR2 YYNGEE. CDR3 length equals 12 residues. V dropped 3 bases and J dropped 3; count of bases not matched to a gene: 0. The CDR3 protein is CASSGQGYEQYF. The CDR3, as DNA: TGTGCCAGCAGCGGACAGGGCTACGAGCAGTACTTC.

This chain links TRBV30 with TRBJ2-4, with 7 bases matching TRBD2. Germline CDR1 is GTSNPN and CDR2 is SVGIG (reference sequence). This CDR3 has 16 amino acids. Trimming took 2 bases from V and 0 from J; bases not matched to a gene: 7. For the CDR3, the DNA is TGTGCCTGGAGTATTGGGGGGGGATTAGCCAAAAACATTCAGTACTTC. Translating it yields CAWSIGGGLAKNIQYF.

This chain connects TRBV6-1 to TRBJ1-3; TRBD1 is a possible D gene (5 bases). Germline CDR1 and CDR2: MNHNS and SASEGT. The V end lost 3 bases, the J end lost 8 bases, and 8 bases lay between the germline ends. The CDR3 totals 12 residues. Written as DNA, the CDR3 is TGTGCCAGCAGTGAGCAGGGCTACACCATATATTTT. Translation: CASSEQGYTIYF.

The V call is TRBV6-1, the J call TRBJ2-4, with a weak D call TRBD2 (5 bases). Looked up from germline, CDR1 is MNHNS and CDR2 is SASEGT. Between the trimmed V and J ends, which lost 4 bases and 4 bases, there was a span of 17 bases. This CDR3 is 16 amino acids long. The CDR3 bases are TGTGCCAGCAGTGTGTACGGGATCGGAGTAAAAAACATTCAGTACTTC. Protein product: CASSVYGIGVKNIQYF.

The gene calls are TRBV7-8 and TRBJ1-1; D might be TRBD1 (5 bases). The CDR3 spans 12 residues. The V gene's germline CDR1 is SGHVS and CDR2 FQNEAQ. V lost 4 bases and J lost 5, with 8 bases in between. The CDR3 nucleotides read TGTGCCAGCAGCTCCGCAGGGACTGAAGCTTTCTTT. Protein product: CASSSAGTEAFF.